This T cell receptor (beta chain) was found in a study of blood T cell repertoires in COVID-19. Background on the study: The United States, Italy and Spain provided the acute and convalescent COVID-19 samples. In each case, the material was cDNA or gDNA derived from T cells, B-cell-depleted T cells, or PBMCs.

This clone has a count of ten or more. The CDR3 spans 14 residues. V lost 2 bases and J lost 4, with 9 bases in between. Germline-derived CDR1 and CDR2 are SGHDT and YYEEEE. Study processing details: Amplified reference gene primers provided the basis for estimating nucleated cell counts. Data came from immunoSEQ multiplex PCR; TCRdb stores just in-frame clones and leaves some out. For V, J and clone size, that table is used; D and trimming come from the DNA. The data hold 300,000 or so clones, with around 86% observed a single time. This study enrolled people aged about 18 to 100 from under 25 US geographic areas.

The TCR sequence derives from a woman aged 40 to 49 with acute COVID-19. Sequenced input: PBMCs or T cells enriched from blood (not recorded which). This chain uses TRBV5-6 with TRBJ2-2; D gene unclear. The CDR3: CASSFSLRTGELFF. CDR3 bases: TGTGCCAGCAGCTTCTCTCTCCGCACCGGGGAGCTGTTTTTT.